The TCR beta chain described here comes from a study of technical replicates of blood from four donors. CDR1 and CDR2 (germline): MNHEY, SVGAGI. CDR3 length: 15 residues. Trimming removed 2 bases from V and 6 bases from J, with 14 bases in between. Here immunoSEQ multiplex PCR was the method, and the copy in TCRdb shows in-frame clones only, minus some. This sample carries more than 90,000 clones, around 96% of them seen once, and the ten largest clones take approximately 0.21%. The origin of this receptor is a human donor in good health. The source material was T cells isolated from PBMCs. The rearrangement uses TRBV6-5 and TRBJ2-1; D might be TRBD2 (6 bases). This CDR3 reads CASSYRASALNEQFF. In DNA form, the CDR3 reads TGTGCCAGCAGTTACCGGGCTAGCGCCCTCAATGAGCAGTTCTTC.